This T cell receptor beta chain appears in the sequencing data of a study of blood T cell repertoires in COVID-19 (dated by TCRdb to 2019 to 2021). Some background on the complete study: Samples from collaborators originated in the United States, Italy and Spain and spanned both the acute and convalescent phases of COVID-19. The prospective study material was composed of cDNA or gDNA derived from T cells, B-cell-depleted T cells, or PBMCs. Deeply sampled blood TCRbeta repertoires from subjects exposed to, actively infected with, or recovered from COVID-19 were included in the dataset. A freely available public database, intended as a resource for researchers studying the immune response to SARS-CoV-2, is where the repertoires were released. Samples were obtained from the ongoing ImmuneRACE study (first 160 participants) and from over a thousand subjects provided by 6 global collaborators. The sample metadata nearly always contained a de-identified subject ID, COVID-19 status, age in years and sex. Where available, HLA class I and class II types were taken from metadata supplied by the sample provider and were not determined by assay-based typing. General conclusions and limits of the study: The amount of clinical and demographic metadata varied by source and participant and was provided uncurated.

Each collaborating institution followed its own protocols to collect whole blood in K2EDTA tubes. For TCRbeta analysis, collaborators shipped samples as frozen whole blood, isolated PBMCs, or DNA extracted from either of those sample types. The germline V end is reduced by 4 bases and the J end by 3 bases; junction bases left unmatched: 4. CDR1 and CDR2, per the germline V gene, are SGHDN and FVKESK. The cysteine opens and the phenylalanine closes a CDR3 of 14 amino acids. The kept DNA is CDR3 alone, 42 bases in frame from the first base. The immunoSEQ Assay, a bias-controlled multiplex PCR, was used to amplify TCRbeta CDR3 regions from genomic DNA. For the original study's pipeline: The number of nucleated cells in each sample was estimated from the amplification of reference gene primers within the assay. Sequence reads were collapsed and filtered to measure the absolute abundance of every unique TCRbeta CDR3 rearrangement. For each sample, productive Simpson clonality was calculated as the square root of Simpson's diversity index over productive rearrangements. TCRdb re-hosts the immuneACCESS table, in-frame sequences only. Its copies lack some clones; in the studies checked, an unresolved V gene accounts for under half of them, and the cause for the rest is not known. V and J calls and clone size are as listed in that table; D and trimming were resolved from the DNA. This sample is represented by under 350,000 clones; around 89% of them were singletons. Roughly 5.1% of the sample is in the top ten clones.

Note on this clone: What this receptor recognizes is not known. The record has no base qualities; no much larger clone is one base away.

The chain joins TRBV14 to TRBJ2-7, with 9 bases in between that match TRBD1. Sample: peripheral blood. This TCR was recovered from a middle-aged man with acute or convalescent COVID-19. The CDR3 amino acid sequence is: CASSPRQGVYEQYF. The base sequence is TGTGCCAGCAGCCCTCGACAGGGGGTCTACGAGCAGTACTTC.